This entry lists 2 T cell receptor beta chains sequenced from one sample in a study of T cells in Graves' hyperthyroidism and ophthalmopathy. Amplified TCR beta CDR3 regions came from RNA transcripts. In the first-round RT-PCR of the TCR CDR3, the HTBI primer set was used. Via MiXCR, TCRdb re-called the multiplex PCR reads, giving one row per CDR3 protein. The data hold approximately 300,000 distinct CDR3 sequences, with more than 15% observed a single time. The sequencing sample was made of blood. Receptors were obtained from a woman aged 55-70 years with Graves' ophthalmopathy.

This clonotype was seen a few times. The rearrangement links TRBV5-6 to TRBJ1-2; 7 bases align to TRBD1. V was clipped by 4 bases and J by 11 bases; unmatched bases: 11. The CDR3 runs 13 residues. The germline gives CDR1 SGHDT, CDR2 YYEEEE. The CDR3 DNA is TGTGCCAGCAGCCATCGACAGGGATCGGGTTACACCTTC. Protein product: CASSHRQGSGYTF.

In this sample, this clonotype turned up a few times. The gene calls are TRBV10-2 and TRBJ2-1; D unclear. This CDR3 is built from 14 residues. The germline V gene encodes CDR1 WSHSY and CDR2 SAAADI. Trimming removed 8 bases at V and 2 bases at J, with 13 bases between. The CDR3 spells CASGSDPTYNEQFF. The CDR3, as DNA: TGCGCCAGCGGATCGGATCCGACCTACAATGAGCAGTTCTTC.